The present T cell receptor beta chain was sequenced within a study of T-cell reconstitution after alpha-beta-depleted transplantation in children. This clonotype was counted only a few times. The authors prepared the TCRbeta library with unique molecular identifiers. TCRdb passed the PCR reads through MiXCR, listing each CDR3 protein once. Among 780,000 or so distinct CDR3 sequences listed, under 20% were seen once. The source was PBMCs, mostly from graft donor cells, collected 360 days after TCRalphabeta/CD19-depleted stem cell transplant. The TCR comes from a male patient between 5 and 17 years old who had a stem cell transplant for acute lymphoblastic leukemia, so the T cells may come from the graft donor.

The CDR3 coding sequence is TGCGCCAGCAGCCAAAGGGGACTGACACACTACAATGAGCAGTTCTTC. Its translation is CASSQRGLTHYNEQFF. The chain has TRBV5-1 and TRBJ2-1; a weak D match, TRBD2 (6 bases). Trimming took off 4 bases at V and 3 bases at J, with 17 bases between the two ends. This CDR3 region has 16 residues. Per the germline V gene, CDR1 is SGHRS and CDR2 is YFSETQ.